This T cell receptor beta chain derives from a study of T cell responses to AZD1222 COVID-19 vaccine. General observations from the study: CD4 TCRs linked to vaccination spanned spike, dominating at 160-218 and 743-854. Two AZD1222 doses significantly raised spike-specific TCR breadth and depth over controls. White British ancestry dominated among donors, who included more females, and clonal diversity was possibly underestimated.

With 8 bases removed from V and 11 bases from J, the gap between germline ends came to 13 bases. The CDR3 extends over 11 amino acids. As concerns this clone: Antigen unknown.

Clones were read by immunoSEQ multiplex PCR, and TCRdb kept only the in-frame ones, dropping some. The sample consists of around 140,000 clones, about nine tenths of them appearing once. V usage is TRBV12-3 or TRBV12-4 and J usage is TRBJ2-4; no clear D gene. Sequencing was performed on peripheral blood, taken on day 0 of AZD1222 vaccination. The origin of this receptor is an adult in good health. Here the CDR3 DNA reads TGTGCCAGCGGAAATTGGGTTTTTCAGTACTTC. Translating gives CASGNWVFQYF.